This entry describes one T cell receptor (beta chain). This clone was recorded only once. Which antigen it targets is not known. Per-base quality was not reported, and no clone a single base away is much larger than it. TCRbeta CDR3 regions were amplified from genomic DNA by means of the immunoSEQ Assay, a bias-controlled multiplex PCR. On the authors' methods: Within the assay, amplification of reference gene primers was used to estimate how many nucleated cells each sample contained. Sequence reads were collapsed and filtered to measure the absolute abundance of every unique TCRbeta CDR3 rearrangement. For each sample, productive Simpson clonality was calculated by taking the square root of Simpson's diversity index across productive rearrangements. Imported from immuneACCESS, the table was reduced by TCRdb to in-frame sequences with V and J called. These copies leave out some clones; in studies compared against another copy, an unresolved V gene accounts for under half, and the cause of the remainder is not known. From that table come the V and J calls and clone size; the DNA was used to work out D and trimming. In all, the sample holds about 200,000 clones, and 65% to 90% of those were seen once. Of the sample, 3.8% is held by the ten largest clones.

Enrolling through a virtual design, the prospective study's participants ranged in age from roughly 18 to 89 years and lived across about two dozen United States geographic areas. Cohort assignment in the prospective study relied on participant-reported clinical history from a screening survey and a study questionnaire. Each participant in the prospective study had whole blood, serum and a nasopharyngeal or oropharyngeal swab collected by mobile phlebotomists. Participants in the prospective study had the option to provide additional blood draws and questionnaires over a roughly 2-month period. Before DNA extraction, prospective study blood samples were shipped either frozen or at room temperature. The data originate from a study of blood T cell repertoires in COVID-19 (dated by TCRdb to about 2020). Concerning the study at large: Samples covering the acute and convalescent phases of COVID-19 were provided by collaborators in the United States, Italy and Spain. The material from the prospective study consisted of cDNA or gDNA derived from T cells, B-cell-depleted T cells, or PBMCs. The dataset comprised deeply sampled blood TCRbeta repertoires from subjects exposed to, actively infected with, or recovered from COVID-19. The repertoires were released in a freely available public database meant as a resource for research on the immune response to SARS-CoV-2. Samples came from the ongoing ImmuneRACE study (first 160 participants) plus 1,254 subjects from 6 global collaborators. A de-identified subject ID, COVID-19 status, age in years and sex were almost always included in the sample metadata. Where HLA class I and class II types were available, the types were taken from metadata supplied by the sample provider, not from assay-based typing.

Trimming leaves V shorter by 5 bases and J shorter by 2 bases, with the junction holding 12 bases beyond the gene matches. CDR1 and CDR2 are read off the germline V gene as SGHTA and FQGNSA. Reading from cysteine to phenylalanine, the CDR3 counts 18 amino acids. CDR3 DNA is the only sequence kept; it has 54 bases, read in frame from the first base. Here is what the overall study found, with its caveats: Clinical and demographic metadata were provided uncurated, with the amount varying by source and participant.

The specimen sequenced was PBMCs or T cells enriched from blood (not recorded which). The rearrangement joined TRBV7-2 to TRBJ2-1, with TRBD1 identical over 10 junction bases. The receptor was isolated from a woman aged 35 to 49 with acute COVID-19. CDR3 sequence: CASSQSGTGASAYNEQFF. The DNA sequence is as follows: TGTGCCAGCAGCCAATCCGGGACAGGGGCGTCTGCCTACAATGAGCAGTTCTTC.